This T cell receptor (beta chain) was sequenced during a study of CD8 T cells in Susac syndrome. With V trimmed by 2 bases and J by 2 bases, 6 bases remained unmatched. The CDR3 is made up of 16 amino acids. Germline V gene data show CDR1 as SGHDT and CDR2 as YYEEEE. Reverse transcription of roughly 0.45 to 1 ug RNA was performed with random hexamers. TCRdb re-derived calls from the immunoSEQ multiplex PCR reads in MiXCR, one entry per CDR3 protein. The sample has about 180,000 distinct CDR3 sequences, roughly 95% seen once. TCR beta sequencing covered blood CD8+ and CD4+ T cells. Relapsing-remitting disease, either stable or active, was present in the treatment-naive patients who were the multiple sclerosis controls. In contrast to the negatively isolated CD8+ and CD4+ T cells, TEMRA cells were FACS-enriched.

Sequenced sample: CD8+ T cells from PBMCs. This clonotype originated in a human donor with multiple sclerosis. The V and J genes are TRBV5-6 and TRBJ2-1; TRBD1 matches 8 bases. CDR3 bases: TGTGCCAGCAGCTTCGACAGGGGTCCCACCTACAATGAGCAGTTCTTC. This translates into CASSFDRGPTYNEQFF.